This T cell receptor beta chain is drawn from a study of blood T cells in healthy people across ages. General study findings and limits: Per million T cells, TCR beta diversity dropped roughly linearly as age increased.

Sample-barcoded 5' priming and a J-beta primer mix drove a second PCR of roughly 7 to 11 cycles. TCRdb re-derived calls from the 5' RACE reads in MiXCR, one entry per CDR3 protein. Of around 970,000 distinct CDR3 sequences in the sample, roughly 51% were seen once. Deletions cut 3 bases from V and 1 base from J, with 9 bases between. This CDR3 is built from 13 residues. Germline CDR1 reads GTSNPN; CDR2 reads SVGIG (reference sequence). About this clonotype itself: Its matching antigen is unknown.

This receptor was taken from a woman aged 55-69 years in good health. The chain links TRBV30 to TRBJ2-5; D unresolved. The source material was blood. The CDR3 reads CAWSDGPQETQYF. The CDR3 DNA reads TGTGCCTGGAGCGACGGACCCCAAGAGACCCAGTACTTC.